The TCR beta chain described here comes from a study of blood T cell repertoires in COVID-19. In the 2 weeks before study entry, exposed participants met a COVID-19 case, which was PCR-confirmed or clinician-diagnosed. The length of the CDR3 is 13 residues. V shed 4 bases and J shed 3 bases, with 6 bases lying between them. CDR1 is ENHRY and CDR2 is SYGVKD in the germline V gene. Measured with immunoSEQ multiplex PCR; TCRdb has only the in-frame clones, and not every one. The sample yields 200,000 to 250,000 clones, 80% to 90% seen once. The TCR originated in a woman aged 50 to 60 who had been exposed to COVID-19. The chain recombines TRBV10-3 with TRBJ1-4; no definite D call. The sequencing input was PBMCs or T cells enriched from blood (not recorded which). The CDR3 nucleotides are TGTGCCATCAGTGGGCACCCTAATGAAAAACTGTTTTTT. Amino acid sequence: CAISGHPNEKLFF.